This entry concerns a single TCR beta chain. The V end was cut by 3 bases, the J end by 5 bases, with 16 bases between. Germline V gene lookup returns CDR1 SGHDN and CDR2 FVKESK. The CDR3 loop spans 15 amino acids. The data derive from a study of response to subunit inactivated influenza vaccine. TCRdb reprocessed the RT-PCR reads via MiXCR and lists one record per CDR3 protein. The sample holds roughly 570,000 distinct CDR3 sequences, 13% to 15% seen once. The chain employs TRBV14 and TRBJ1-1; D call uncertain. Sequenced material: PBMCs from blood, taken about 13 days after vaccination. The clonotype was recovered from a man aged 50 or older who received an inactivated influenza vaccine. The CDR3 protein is CASSHLMGAATEAFF. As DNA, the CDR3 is TGTGCCAGCAGCCACCTAATGGGAGCGGCGACTGAAGCTTTCTTT.